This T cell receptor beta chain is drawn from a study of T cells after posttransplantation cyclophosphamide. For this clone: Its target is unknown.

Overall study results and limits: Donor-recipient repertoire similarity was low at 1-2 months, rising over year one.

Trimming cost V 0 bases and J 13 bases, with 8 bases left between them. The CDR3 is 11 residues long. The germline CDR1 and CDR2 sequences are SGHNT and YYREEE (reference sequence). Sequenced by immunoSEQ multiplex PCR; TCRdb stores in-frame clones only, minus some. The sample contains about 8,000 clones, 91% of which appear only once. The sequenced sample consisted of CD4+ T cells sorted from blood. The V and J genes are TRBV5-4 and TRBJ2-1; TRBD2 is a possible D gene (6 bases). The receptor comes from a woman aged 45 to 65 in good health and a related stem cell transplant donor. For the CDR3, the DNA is TGTGCCAGCAGCTTGGGGGGGGTACAGTTCTTC. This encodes CASSLGGVQFF.